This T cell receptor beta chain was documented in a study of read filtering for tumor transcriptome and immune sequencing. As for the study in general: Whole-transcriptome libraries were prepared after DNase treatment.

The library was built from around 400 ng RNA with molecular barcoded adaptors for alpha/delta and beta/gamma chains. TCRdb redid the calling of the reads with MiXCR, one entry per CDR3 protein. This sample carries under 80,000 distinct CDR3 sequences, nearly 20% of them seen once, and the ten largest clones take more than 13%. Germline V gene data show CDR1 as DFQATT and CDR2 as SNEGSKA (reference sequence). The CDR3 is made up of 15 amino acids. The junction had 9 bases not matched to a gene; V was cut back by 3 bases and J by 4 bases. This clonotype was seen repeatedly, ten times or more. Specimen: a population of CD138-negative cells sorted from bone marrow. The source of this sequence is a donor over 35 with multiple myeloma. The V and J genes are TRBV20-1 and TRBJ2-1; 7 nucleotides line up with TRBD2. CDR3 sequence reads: CSASRGSGEYNEQFF. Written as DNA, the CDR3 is TGCAGTGCTAGTAGGGGCAGCGGGGAGTACAATGAGCAGTTCTTC.